One and the same sample provided the 26 T cell receptor beta chains below, sequenced in a study of blood T cell repertoires in COVID-19. Some clones are missing from TCRdb's copy, which holds only in-frame ones; the method was immunoSEQ multiplex PCR. The sample shows fewer than 250,000 clones, more than 75% of them seen only once. Specimen: PBMCs or T cells enriched from blood (not recorded which). Every receptor here comes from a man aged 25-40 years in a cohort exposed to, infected with or recovered from COVID-19 (not recorded which).

The V and J genes are TRBV28 and TRBJ2-7; 8 bases are shared with TRBD1. CDR1 and CDR2 (germline): MDHEN, SYDVKM. The V gene end was trimmed by 2 bases and the J gene end by 6 bases; junction bases not matched to a gene: 12. The length of the CDR3 is 16 residues. The CDR3 DNA is TGTGCCAGCAGTTTAAGGGTAGGACAGGGTAGAACCGAGCAGTACTTC. Amino acid sequence: CASSLRVGQGRTEQYF.

This chain uses TRBV19 with TRBJ2-1; 9 bases are shared with TRBD2. The V segment lost 5 bases and the J segment 5 bases; nucleotides outside the gene matches: 10. Germline V CDR1 and CDR2: LNHDA, SQIVND (reference sequence). The CDR3 runs 16 residues. CDR3 in DNA: TGTGCCAGTAGTGCCGGGACTAGCTTTACCCACAATGAGCAGTTCTTC. It codes for CASSAGTSFTHNEQFF.

The chain uses TRBV28 and TRBJ1-2; D is ambiguous. Germline loops: CDR1 MDHEN, CDR2 SYDVKM. V lost 9 bases and J lost 4, with 12 bases in between. The CDR3 contains 12 residues. As DNA, the CDR3 is TGTGCCAGTAATGGTGGTAGCTATGGCTACACCTTC. This translates into CASNGGSYGYTF.

The rearrangement uses TRBV15 and TRBJ1-5; 11 nucleotides align to TRBD1. Germline V lookup: CDR1 LNHNV, CDR2 YYDKDF (reference sequence). V lost 5 bases to trimming and J lost 1 base; unmatched junction nucleotides: 7. The CDR3 spans 17 residues. The CDR3 bases are TGTGCCACCAGCGGGGGACAGGGGGTTTTGAGCAATCAGCCCCAGCATTTT. This translates into CATSGGQGVLSNQPQHF.

The chain employs TRBV4-1 and TRBJ1-2; 8 bases agree with TRBD1. Germline V CDR1 and CDR2: MGHRA, YSYEKL. This CDR3 region has 14 residues. V shed 4 bases, J shed 10 bases, and the junction held 11 bases outside the gene matches. This CDR3 is CASSPGQGKGYYTF. The CDR3 bases are TGCGCCAGCAGCCCAGGACAGGGCAAAGGATACTACACCTTC.

This clone appeared a few times. V is TRBV29-1 and J is TRBJ2-2; no firm D call. Trimming removed 1 base from V and 6 bases from J, with 3 bases in between. CDR3 size: 11 residues. Per germline, CDR1 SQVTM and CDR2 ANQGSEA. CDR3 DNA sequence: TGCAGCGTTGAAGTAGCCGGGGAGCTGTTTTTT. As protein: CSVEVAGELFF.

This chain links TRBV24-1 with TRBJ1-1; D is uncertain. Per germline, CDR1 KGHDR and CDR2 SFDVKD. The V end was cut by 3 bases, the J end by 3 bases, with 13 bases between. The CDR3 runs 15 residues. CDR3 region: CATSDPPAAYTEAFF. The DNA for the CDR3 is TGTGCCACCAGTGATCCACCGGCGGCCTACACTGAAGCTTTCTTT.

The gene calls are TRBV9 and TRBJ2-5; 15 bases fit TRBD2. The CDR3 is made up of 20 amino acids. CDR1 and CDR2 (germline): SGDLS, YYNGEE. Losses at the gene ends were 4 bases for V and 9 bases for J; bases not matched to a gene: 22. The CDR3 nucleotides are TGTGCCAGCAGCCCTCCGGGACTAGCGGGAGGAGCCCAACTTCTGCGGGCCCAGTACTTC. Its translation: CASSPPGLAGGAQLLRAQYF.

The rearrangement joins TRBV7-8 to TRBJ2-7; 8 bases are a match to TRBD2. The germline V gene encodes CDR1 SGHVS and CDR2 FQNEAQ. The junction had 5 bases not matched to a gene; V was cut back by 5 bases and J by 2 bases. The CDR3 sequence is 14 residues long. CDR3 residues: CASSPVAGTYEQYF. The CDR3 DNA reads TGTGCCAGCAGCCCCGTAGCGGGAACCTACGAGCAGTACTTC.

This clone came up a few times. This chain connects TRBV12-5 to TRBJ2-3, with 11 bases matching TRBD1. This CDR3 is built from 16 residues. V lost 6 bases to trimming and J lost 0 bases; unmatched junction nucleotides: 5. Per the germline V gene, CDR1 is LGHNT and CDR2 is FRNRAP. The CDR3 here is CASGPGQGASTDTQYF. The CDR3, as DNA: TGTGCTAGTGGCCCTGGACAGGGGGCGAGCACAGATACGCAGTATTTT.

In nucleotides, the CDR3 is TGTGCCAGCAGCATCCCGGGACAGGGATTCTATGGCTACACCTTC. Protein product: CASSIPGQGFYGYTF. The chain has TRBV5-6 and TRBJ1-2; 9 bases are shared with TRBD1. The CDR3 contains 15 residues. Germline V gene lookup returns CDR1 SGHDT and CDR2 YYEEEE. V trimming: 4 bases; J trimming: 4 bases; junction bases outside the gene matches: 8. Filled out from reference TRBV5-6 and TRBJ1-2, the complete variable domain reads DAGVTQSPTHLIKTRGQQVTLRCSPKSGHDTVSWYQQALGQGPQFIFQYYEEEERQRGNFPDRFSGHQFPNYSSELNVNALLLGDSALYLCASSIPGQGFYGYTFGSGTRLTVV.

The chain employs TRBV5-4 and TRBJ1-2; D is ambiguous. V lost 4 bases and J lost 2, with 12 bases in between. The CDR3 covers 14 residues. Per germline, CDR1 SGHNT and CDR2 YYREEE (reference sequence). The CDR3 sequence: CASSPLRGNYGYTF. CDR3 in DNA: TGTGCCAGCAGCCCCCTCCGGGGAAACTATGGCTACACCTTC.

The V and J genes are TRBV28 and TRBJ2-7, with 10 bases matching TRBD2. Germline CDR1 is MDHEN and CDR2 is SYDVKM. J was trimmed by 3 bases and V by 6 bases; bases with no gene match: 5. The CDR3 runs to 14 residues. In nucleotides, the CDR3 is TGTGCCAGCAGGTCTAGCGGGAGACGCTACGAGCAGTACTTC. This encodes CASRSSGRRYEQYF. The full variable domain, with the rest looked up from reference TRBV28 and TRBJ2-7, is DVKVTQSSRYLVKRTGEKVFLECVQDMDHENMFWYRQDPGLGLRLIYFSYDVKMKEKGDIPEGYSVSREKKERFSLILESASTNQTSMYLCASRSSGRRYEQYFGPGTRLTVT.

This rearrangement joins TRBV5-4 to TRBJ2-3; the match to TRBD2 covers 9 bases. This CDR3 has 16 amino acids. CDR1 SGHNT and CDR2 YYREEE come from the germline V gene (reference sequence). Losses at the gene ends were 2 bases for V and 6 bases for J; bases not matched to a gene: 10. The CDR3 bases are TGTGCCAGCAGCTTTCTCGGAAGCGGGAGGAGGGATACGCAGTATTTT. Encoded protein: CASSFLGSGRRDTQYF.

The rearrangement joins TRBV3-1 (or the pseudogene TRBV3-2) to TRBJ1-5; tentative D call: TRBD1 (5 bases). V was trimmed by 0 bases and J by 1 base, leaving 16 bases between them. In germline, CDR1 is LGHDT, CDR2 YNNKEL (reference sequence). The CDR3 loop spans 18 amino acids. This chain's CDR3 is CASSQDIGDKGSNQPQHF. The CDR3 bases are TGTGCCAGCAGCCAAGATATAGGGGATAAAGGGAGCAATCAGCCCCAGCATTTT.

The chain has TRBV6-4 and TRBJ2-5, with a possible D match to TRBD2 (6 bases). The V end was cut by 3 bases, the J end by 5 bases, with 22 bases between. The germline V gene has CDR1 MRHNA and CDR2 SNTAGT. This CDR3 has 17 amino acids. This chain's CDR3 is CASSEPQFTGVGETQYF. CDR3 nucleotide sequence: TGTGCCAGCAGTGAACCCCAGTTTACGGGAGTCGGGGAGACCCAGTACTTC.

The chain couples TRBV5-4 to TRBJ2-2; TRBD1 matches at 7 bases. The length of the CDR3 is 15 residues. Germline lookup yields CDR1 SGHNT and CDR2 YYREEE (reference sequence). J lost 4 bases, V lost 2 bases, and 5 bases had no gene match. This CDR3 is CASSFRQGTTGELFF. The CDR3 DNA reads as TGTGCCAGCAGCTTCCGACAGGGCACCACCGGGGAGCTGTTTTTT.

This chain connects TRBV28 to TRBJ2-7; TRBD1 might be the D (5 bases). Trimming took 6 bases from V and 3 from J, leaving 9 bases between them. Germline V lookup: CDR1 MDHEN, CDR2 SYDVKM. The CDR3 loop spans 12 amino acids. CDR3 in DNA: TGTGCCAGCAGCCCCGACAGCTACGAGCAGTACTTC. Protein product: CASSPDSYEQYF.

The chain couples TRBV27 to TRBJ2-5; D might be TRBD1 (6 bases). Trimming cost V 8 bases and J 2 bases, with 21 bases left between them. Germline CDR1 and CDR2: MNHEY and SMNVEV (reference sequence). The CDR3 runs 16 residues. The CDR3 here is CASGRVGGGLQETQYF. In nucleotides, the CDR3 is TGTGCCAGCGGGAGAGTAGGGGGTGGCTTACAAGAGACCCAGTACTTC.

CDR3 sequence (DNA): TGCGCCAGCAGTCGGGTAGGGGGCTCCTACAATGAGCAGTTCTTC. Translation gives CASSRVGGSYNEQFF. This chain joins TRBV4-3 and TRBJ2-1; tentatively, D is TRBD1 (6 bases). Germline assignment: CDR1 LGHNA and CDR2 YSLEER. V was clipped by 6 bases and J by 0 bases, with 12 bases between them. The CDR3 runs 15 residues.

The gene calls are TRBV27 and TRBJ2-1; TRBD2 matches 10 bases. Germline loops: CDR1 MNHEY, CDR2 SMNVEV (reference sequence). Germline trimming cut 3 bases from V and 3 bases from J; bases unmatched to any gene: 5. The CDR3 has 16 residues. The CDR3 DNA reads TGTGCCAGCAGTTTCACAGCTAGCGGGAGCTACAATGAGCAGTTCTTC. Protein: CASSFTASGSYNEQFF.

The chain is built from TRBV9 and TRBJ2-7; a weak D match, TRBD1 (6 bases). From germline, CDR1 is SGDLS and CDR2 YYNGEE. CDR3 length: 14 residues. The V gene lost 4 bases and the J gene lost 5 bases, with 16 bases spanning the gap. The CDR3 sequence is CASSIGQRGNEQYF. The CDR3 coding sequence is TGTGCCAGCAGCATTGGACAGAGGGGAAACGAGCAGTACTTC.

The rearrangement joins TRBV11-2 to TRBJ2-7; possible D gene TRBD2, 6 bases. Trimming removed 11 bases from V and 4 bases from J, with 21 bases in between. Germline V gene data show CDR1 as SGHAT and CDR2 as FQNNGV. The CDR3 loop spans 14 amino acids. CDR3: CASSGDGGKYEQYF. CDR3 in DNA: TGTGCCTCGTCGGGGGATGGGGGGAAGTACGAGCAGTACTTC. Combining the CDR3 with reference TRBV11-2 and TRBJ2-7 gives the whole variable domain EAGVAQSPRYKIIEKRQSVAFWCNPISGHATLYWYQQILGQGPKLLIQFQNNGVVDDSQLPKDRFSAERLKGVDSTLKIQPAKLEDSAVYLCASSGDGGKYEQYFGPGTRLTVT.

Notes on this clone: Germline and junction disagree at one end, which may indicate a read error. The J gene is TRBJ1-4, the V gene TRBV28; 8 nucleotides agree with TRBD1. Germline assignment: CDR1 MDHEN and CDR2 SYDVKM. This CDR3 is built from 15 residues. CDR3 DNA: TGTGCCAGCATTTTAGGACAGGGCCATAATGAAAAACTGTTTTTT. It specifies CASILGQGHNEKLFF.

This chain joins TRBV24-1 and TRBJ2-1; a possible D gene is TRBD1 (6 bases). There are 15 residues in the CDR3. V dropped 2 bases and J dropped 3 bases, with 10 bases sitting between them. In germline, CDR1 is KGHDR, CDR2 SFDVKD. CDR3 bases: TGTGCCACCAGTGATTACAGGGACGGCTACAATGAGCAGTTCTTC. It is translated as CATSDYRDGYNEQFF.

The V and J genes are TRBV6-5 and TRBJ2-2; no clear D gene. Germline CDR1 reads MNHEY; CDR2 reads SVGAGI. V dropped 0 bases and J dropped 4 bases, with 9 bases sitting between them. The CDR3 runs 15 residues. The CDR3 is CASSYSGRSTGELFF. The DNA of the CDR3 is TGTGCCAGCAGTTACTCGGGCAGATCCACCGGGGAGCTGTTTTTT.